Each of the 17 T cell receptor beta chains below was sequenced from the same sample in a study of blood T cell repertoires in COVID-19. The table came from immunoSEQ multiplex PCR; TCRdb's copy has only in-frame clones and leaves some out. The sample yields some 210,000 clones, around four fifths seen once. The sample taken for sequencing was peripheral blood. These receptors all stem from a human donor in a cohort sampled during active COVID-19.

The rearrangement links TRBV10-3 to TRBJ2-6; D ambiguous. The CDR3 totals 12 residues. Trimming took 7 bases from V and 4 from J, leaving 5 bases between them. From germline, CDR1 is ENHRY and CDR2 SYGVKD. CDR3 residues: CAITSGANVLTF. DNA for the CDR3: TGTGCCATCACTTCCGGGGCCAACGTCCTGACTTTC.

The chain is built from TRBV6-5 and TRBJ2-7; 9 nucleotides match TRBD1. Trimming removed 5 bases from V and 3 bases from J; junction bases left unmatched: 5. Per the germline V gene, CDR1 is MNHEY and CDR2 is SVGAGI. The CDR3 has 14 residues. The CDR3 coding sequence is TGTGCCAGCAGTCCAACGACAGGGGGCTACGAGCAGTACTTC. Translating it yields CASSPTTGGYEQYF.

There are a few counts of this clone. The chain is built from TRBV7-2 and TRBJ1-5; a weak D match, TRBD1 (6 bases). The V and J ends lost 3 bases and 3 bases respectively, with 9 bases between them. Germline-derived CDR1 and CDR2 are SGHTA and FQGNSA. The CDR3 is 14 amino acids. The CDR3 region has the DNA TGTGCCAGCAGCTTCAGGGGCGACAATCAGCCCCAGCATTTT. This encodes CASSFRGDNQPQHF.

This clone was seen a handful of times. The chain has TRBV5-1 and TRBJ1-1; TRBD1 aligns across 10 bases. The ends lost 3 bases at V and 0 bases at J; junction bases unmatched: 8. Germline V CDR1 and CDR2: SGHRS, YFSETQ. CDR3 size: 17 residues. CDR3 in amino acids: CASSWDRGYGMNTEAFF. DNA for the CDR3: TGCGCCAGCAGCTGGGACAGGGGTTATGGGATGAACACTGAAGCTTTCTTT.

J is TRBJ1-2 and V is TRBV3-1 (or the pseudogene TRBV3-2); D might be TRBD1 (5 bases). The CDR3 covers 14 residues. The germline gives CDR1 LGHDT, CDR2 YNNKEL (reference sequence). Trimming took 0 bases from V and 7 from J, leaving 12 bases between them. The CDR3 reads CASSQDPGRGGYTF. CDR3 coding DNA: TGTGCCAGCAGCCAAGATCCAGGGAGGGGTGGCTACACCTTC.

The CDR3 loop is CASRQTSGGLNTEAFF. CDR3 DNA sequence: TGTGCCAGCAGGCAAACCTCAGGGGGCTTAAACACTGAAGCTTTCTTT. This chain connects TRBV7-9 to TRBJ1-1; 8 positions agree with TRBD1. Germline values: CDR1 SEHNR, CDR2 FQNEAQ (reference sequence). Unmatched junction bases numbered 11, after V lost 6 bases and J lost 2 bases. The CDR3 spans 16 residues.

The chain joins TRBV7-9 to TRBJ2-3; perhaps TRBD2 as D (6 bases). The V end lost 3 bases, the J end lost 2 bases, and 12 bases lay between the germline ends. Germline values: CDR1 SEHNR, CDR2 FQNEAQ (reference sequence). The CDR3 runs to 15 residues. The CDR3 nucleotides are TGTGCCAGCAGCTTTCCAGCGGGCGACACAGATACGCAGTATTTT. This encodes CASSFPAGDTDTQYF.

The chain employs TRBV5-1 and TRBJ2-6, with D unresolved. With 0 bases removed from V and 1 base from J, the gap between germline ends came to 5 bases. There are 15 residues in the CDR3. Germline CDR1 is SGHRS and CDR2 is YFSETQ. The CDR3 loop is CASSLGRSGANVLTF. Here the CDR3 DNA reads TGCGCCAGCAGCTTGGGCAGATCTGGGGCCAACGTCCTGACTTTC. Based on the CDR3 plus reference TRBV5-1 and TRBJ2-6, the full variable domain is KAGVTQTPRYLIKTRGQQVTLSCSPISGHRSVSWYQQTPGQGLQFLFEYFSETQRNKGNFPGRFSGRQFSNSRSEMNVSTLELGDSALYLCASSLGRSGANVLTFGAGSRLTVL.

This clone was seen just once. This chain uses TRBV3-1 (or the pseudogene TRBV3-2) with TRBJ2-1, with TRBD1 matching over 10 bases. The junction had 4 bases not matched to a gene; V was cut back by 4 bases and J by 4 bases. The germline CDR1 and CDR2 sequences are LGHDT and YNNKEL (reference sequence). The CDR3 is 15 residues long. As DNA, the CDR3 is TGTGCCAGCAGCCGCCCGGGACAGGGGTACAATGAGCAGTTCTTC. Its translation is CASSRPGQGYNEQFF.

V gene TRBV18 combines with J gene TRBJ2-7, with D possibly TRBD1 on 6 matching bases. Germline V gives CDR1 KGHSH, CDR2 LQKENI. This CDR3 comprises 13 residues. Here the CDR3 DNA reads TGTGCCAGCTCACCGAACCGGGACACGACTCCCGAAGTC. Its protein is CASSPNRDTTPEV.

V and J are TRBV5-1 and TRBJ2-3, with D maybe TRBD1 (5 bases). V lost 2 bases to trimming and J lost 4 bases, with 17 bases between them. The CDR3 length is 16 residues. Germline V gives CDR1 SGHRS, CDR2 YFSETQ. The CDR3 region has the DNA TGCGCCAGCAGCTTAGACCTAGGTGGGGCGGCAGATACGCAGTATTTT. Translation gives CASSLDLGGAADTQYF. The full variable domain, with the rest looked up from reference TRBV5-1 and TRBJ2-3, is KAGVTQTPRYLIKTRGQQVTLSCSPISGHRSVSWYQQTPGQGLQFLFEYFSETQRNKGNFPGRFSGRQFSNSRSEMNVSTLELGDSALYLCASSLDLGGAADTQYFGPGTRLTVL.

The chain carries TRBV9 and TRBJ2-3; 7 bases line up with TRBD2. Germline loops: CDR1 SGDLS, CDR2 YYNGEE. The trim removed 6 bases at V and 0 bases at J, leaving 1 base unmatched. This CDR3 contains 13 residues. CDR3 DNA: TGTGCCAGCACTAGCGGAAGCACAGATACGCAGTATTTT. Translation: CASTSGSTDTQYF.

The CDR3 sequence is CASSLQYEQFF. The CDR3 DNA reads as TGTGCCAGCAGTTTGCAGTATGAGCAGTTCTTC. V is TRBV28 and J is TRBJ2-1; no reliable D call. V was shortened by 3 bases and J by 8 bases, with 5 bases between the two germline ends. This CDR3 has 11 amino acids. The germline gives CDR1 MDHEN, CDR2 SYDVKM.

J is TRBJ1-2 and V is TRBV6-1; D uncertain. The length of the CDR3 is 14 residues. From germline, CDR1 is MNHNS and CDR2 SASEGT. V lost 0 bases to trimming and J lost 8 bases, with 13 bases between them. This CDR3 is CASSEAPVLHGYTF. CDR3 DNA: TGTGCCAGCAGTGAAGCGCCAGTTTTACACGGCTACACCTTC.

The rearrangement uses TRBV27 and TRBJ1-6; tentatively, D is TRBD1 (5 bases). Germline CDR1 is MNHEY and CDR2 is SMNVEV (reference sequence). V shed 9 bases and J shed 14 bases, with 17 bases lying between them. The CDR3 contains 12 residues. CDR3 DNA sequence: TGTGCCAGTCAATCCTGGGGCGATTCCCTCCACTTT. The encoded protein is CASQSWGDSLHF.

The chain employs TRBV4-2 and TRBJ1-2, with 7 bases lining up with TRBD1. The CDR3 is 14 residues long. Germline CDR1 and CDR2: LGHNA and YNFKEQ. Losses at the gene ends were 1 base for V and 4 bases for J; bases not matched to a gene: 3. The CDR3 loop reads CASSQAGQTYGYTF. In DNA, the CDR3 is TGTGCCAGCAGCCAAGCGGGACAGACCTATGGCTACACCTTC.

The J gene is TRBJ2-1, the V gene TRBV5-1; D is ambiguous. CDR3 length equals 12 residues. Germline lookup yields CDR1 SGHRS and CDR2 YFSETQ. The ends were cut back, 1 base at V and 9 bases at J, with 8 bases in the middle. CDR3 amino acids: CASSLLNSEQFF. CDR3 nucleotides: TGCGCCAGCAGCTTGCTTAATTCTGAGCAGTTCTTC.